The 32 T cell receptor beta chains below come from one sample, sequenced in a study of shared clonotypes between healthy human individuals. Profiling relied on immunoSEQ multiplex PCR, and the TCRdb table lists in-frame clones only, not all of them. There are about a million clones in the sample; about 75% occur only once, and 1.5% lies in the top ten. The source material was memory CD4+ T cells sorted from blood. The sample's subset: CD45RA-negative fraction. Source of these receptors: a man aged 18 to 29 in good health.

The V gene is TRBV7-2, the J gene TRBJ2-1; 13 bases agree with TRBD2. The CDR3 sequence is 15 residues long. With V trimmed by 1 base and J by 9 bases, 3 bases remained unmatched. Germline assignment: CDR1 SGHTA and CDR2 FQGNSA. CDR3 coding DNA: TGTGCCAGCAGCTTAGAAACTAGCGGGAGGGTTGAGCAGTTCTTC. This translates into CASSLETSGRVEQFF.

In its sample, this clone was seen many times. This rearrangement joins TRBV5-1 to TRBJ1-4; D gene unclear. V gave up 0 bases and J gave up 11 bases, with 8 bases separating them. Germline assignment: CDR1 SGHRS and CDR2 YFSETQ. The CDR3 extends over 12 amino acids. The CDR3 is CASSLEGYKLFF. The CDR3 nucleotides are TGCGCCAGCAGCTTGGAAGGGTACAAACTGTTTTTT.

In its sample, this clone was seen once. V is TRBV6-5 and J is TRBJ2-7; D not certain. With 8 bases removed from V and 4 bases from J, the gap between germline ends came to 9 bases. The CDR3 runs 11 residues. CDR1 is MNHEY, CDR2 SVGAGI, per germline. The CDR3 coding sequence is TGTGCCAGCGGCGGTACATACGAGCAGTACTTC. It specifies CASGGTYEQYF.

The chain links TRBV9 to TRBJ2-5; D gene ambiguous. V dropped 6 bases and J dropped 5 bases, with 14 bases sitting between them. The length of the CDR3 is 13 residues. Germline V gene sequence: CDR1 SGDLS, CDR2 YYNGEE. CDR3 nucleotide sequence: TGTGCCAGCAATAGGGAAGTAGGTGAGACCCAGTACTTC. It yields the protein CASNREVGETQYF.

The chain combines TRBV19 with TRBJ2-1; the match to TRBD2 covers 9 bases. The V gene's germline CDR1 is LNHDA and CDR2 SQIVND (reference sequence). This CDR3 has 16 amino acids. The junction had 9 bases not matched to a gene; V was cut back by 6 bases and J by 3 bases. CDR3 nucleotides: TGTGCCAGTAGGAAACCCGGGACTAGCCGCTACAATGAGCAGTTCTTC. Its protein product is CASRKPGTSRYNEQFF. Combining the CDR3 with reference TRBV19 and TRBJ2-1 gives the whole variable domain DGGITQSPKYLFRKEGQNVTLSCEQNLNHDAMYWYRQDPGQGLRLIYYSQIVNDFQKGDIAEGYSVSREKKESFPLTVTSAQKNPTAFYLCASRKPGTSRYNEQFFGPGTRLTVL.

This clone was observed a handful of times. The rearrangement uses TRBV10-3 and TRBJ2-3; D is perhaps TRBD2 (6 bases). V was cut by 2 bases and J by 0 bases, with 15 bases left in between. The CDR3 has 17 residues. Germline V CDR1 and CDR2: ENHRY, SYGVKD. The CDR3 DNA follows: TGTGCCATCAGTGAGCCCCCCGGGAGCGTGAGCACAGATACGCAGTATTTT. Residues: CAISEPPGSVSTDTQYF.

The chain has TRBV19 and TRBJ1-5, with D maybe TRBD1 (5 bases). The CDR3 has 14 residues. Trimming pared 5 bases from V and 5 bases from J, leaving 13 bases between. Germline V CDR1 and CDR2: LNHDA, SQIVND (reference sequence). DNA of the CDR3: TGTGCCAGTAGTCATACAGGTCAATATCAGCCCCAGCATTTT. Translated: CASSHTGQYQPQHF. The full variable domain, completed using reference TRBV19 and TRBJ1-5, is DGGITQSPKYLFRKEGQNVTLSCEQNLNHDAMYWYRQDPGQGLRLIYYSQIVNDFQKGDIAEGYSVSREKKESFPLTVTSAQKNPTAFYLCASSHTGQYQPQHFGDGTRLSIL.

This sequence joins TRBV5-6 and TRBJ1-1, with D maybe TRBD1 (5 bases). The CDR3 totals 15 residues. V was clipped by 0 bases and J by 7 bases, with 16 bases between them. The germline V gene encodes CDR1 SGHDT and CDR2 YYEEEE. For the CDR3, the DNA is TGTGCCAGCAGCTTGGTTGACAGCGTTCAGGGTGAAGCTTTCTTT. Translating gives CASSLVDSVQGEAFF.

This rearrangement joins TRBV2 to TRBJ1-4; perhaps TRBD1 as D (6 bases). CDR1 and CDR2 from the germline V gene are SNHLY and FYNNEI. The CDR3 consists of 16 residues. V was clipped by 6 bases and J by 1 base, with 15 bases between them. The CDR3 region has the DNA TGTGCCAGCAGAGAAACAGGGTTGGGAACTAATGAAAAACTGTTTTTT. Translation: CASRETGLGTNEKLFF.

This clone was seen just once. The chain recombines TRBV5-5 with TRBJ2-3; 12 bases map to TRBD2. The CDR3 consists of 15 residues. Germline CDR1 reads SGHKS; CDR2 reads YYEKEE (reference sequence). The trim removed 3 bases at V and 5 bases at J, leaving 4 bases unmatched. The CDR3 coding sequence is TGTGCCAGCAGCTCACTAGCGGGAGGTCAAGATACGCAGTATTTT. Its protein product is CASSSLAGGQDTQYF.

This clone was detected ten times or more. The same CDR3 also results from other DNA sequences found in this sample. The CDR3 DNA reads as TGTGCCAGTAGTCCGACCGGGATTTTCTATGGCTACACCTTC. Its protein is CASSPTGIFYGYTF. The chain carries TRBV19 and TRBJ1-2; D is uncertain. Per the germline V gene, CDR1 is LNHDA and CDR2 is SQIVND (reference sequence). The CDR3 length is 14 residues. Deletions cut 5 bases from V and 4 bases from J, with 14 bases between. Together with reference TRBV19 and TRBJ1-2, the CDR3 gives the full variable domain: DGGITQSPKYLFRKEGQNVTLSCEQNLNHDAMYWYRQDPGQGLRLIYYSQIVNDFQKGDIAEGYSVSREKKESFPLTVTSAQKNPTAFYLCASSPTGIFYGYTFGSGTRLTVV.

The chain employs TRBV7-9 and TRBJ1-4; D remains unclear. The V end lost 2 bases, the J end lost 8 bases, and 9 bases lay between the germline ends. CDR3 length: 13 residues. From germline, CDR1 is SEHNR and CDR2 FQNEAQ (reference sequence). CDR3 DNA sequence: TGTGCCAGCAGCTTAATAGAATCCGAAAAACTGTTTTTT. It encodes CASSLIESEKLFF.

The chain carries TRBV2 and TRBJ2-7, with TRBD2 matching over 9 bases. CDR1 and CDR2 from the germline V gene are SNHLY and FYNNEI. CDR3 length: 14 residues. V lost 4 bases, J lost 6 bases, and 7 bases stayed unmatched. The CDR3 coding sequence is TGTGCCAGCAGTGGTACTAGCGGGCGGTCCGAGCAGTACTTC. Protein sequence: CASSGTSGRSEQYF.

This clone was counted only a few times. This sample includes further DNA sequences coding for the same CDR3. The gene calls are TRBV11-2 and TRBJ1-6, with unresolved D. The V gene lost 3 bases and the J gene lost 7 bases, with 4 bases spanning the gap. This CDR3 has 12 amino acids. Germline V CDR1 and CDR2: SGHAT, FQNNGV. The CDR3 spells CASSFANSPLHF. The CDR3 bases are TGTGCCAGCAGCTTTGCAAATTCACCCCTCCACTTT.

This clone was detected a few times. This chain joins TRBV30 and TRBJ2-7; maybe TRBD1 (6 bases). Between the trimmed V and J ends, which lost 2 bases and 5 bases, there was a span of 13 bases. This CDR3 region has 13 residues. Looked up from germline, CDR1 is GTSNPN and CDR2 is SVGIG (reference sequence). CDR3 nucleotides: TGTGCCTGGAGTTGGAACAGGGTTGACGAGCAGTACTTC. It specifies CAWSWNRVDEQYF.

V is TRBV2 and J is TRBJ1-1, with TRBD1 identical over 8 bases. The CDR3 loop spans 14 amino acids. V was pared by 5 bases and J by 6 bases, with 8 bases of the junction left unmatched. From germline, CDR1 is SNHLY and CDR2 FYNNEI. This CDR3 reads CASSSLPGGPEAFF. The CDR3 bases are TGTGCCAGCAGTTCTCTACCAGGGGGCCCTGAAGCTTTCTTT.

This chain uses TRBV6-5 with TRBJ2-7; D possibly corresponds to TRBD2 (6 bases). Deletions cut 8 bases from V and 7 bases from J, with 12 bases between. Germline V gene lookup returns CDR1 MNHEY and CDR2 SVGAGI. This CDR3 contains 11 residues. The CDR3, as DNA: TGTGCCAGCGGGGGGAGTACGGAGCAGTACTTC. This sequence encodes CASGGSTEQYF.

CDR3 protein: CASSLSGASGQPQHF. Here the CDR3 DNA reads TGCGCCAGCAGCTTGAGTGGGGCTTCGGGTCAGCCCCAGCATTTT. The chain has TRBV5-1 and TRBJ1-5; D is perhaps TRBD1 (5 bases). V gave up 1 base and J gave up 6 bases, with 14 bases separating them. The germline V gene has CDR1 SGHRS and CDR2 YFSETQ. The CDR3 spans 15 residues.

V gene TRBV6-6 combines with J gene TRBJ2-5; 8 bases map to TRBD1. V lost 6 bases, J lost 5 bases, and 11 bases stayed unmatched. The CDR3 spans 15 residues. From germline, CDR1 is MNHNY and CDR2 SVGAGI (reference sequence). This CDR3 is CASSLGQGLGETQYF. In DNA, the CDR3 is TGTGCCAGCAGCCTAGGACAGGGCCTGGGGGAGACCCAGTACTTC.

CDR3 nucleotides: TGTGCCAGCTCACCCCAGGTCTCGGGCACTGAAGCTTTCTTT. It is translated as CASSPQVSGTEAFF. J is TRBJ1-1 and V is TRBV18; no clear D gene. The germline V gene has CDR1 KGHSH and CDR2 LQKENI. This CDR3 region has 14 residues. The V end lost 3 bases, the J end lost 4 bases, and 12 bases lay between the germline ends.

This clone occurred once. The J gene is TRBJ1-2, the V gene TRBV6-6; D is unclear. Germline loops: CDR1 MNHNY, CDR2 SVGAGI (reference sequence). The CDR3 spans 13 residues. V lost 5 bases and J 3 bases, leaving 10 bases between the germline ends. The CDR3 reads CASSPGIHYGYTF. CDR3 coding DNA: TGTGCCAGCAGTCCCGGGATCCACTATGGCTACACCTTC.

The chain is built from TRBV6-5 and TRBJ1-1, with D possibly being TRBD1 (6 bases). The V gene's germline CDR1 is MNHEY and CDR2 SVGAGI. CDR3 length: 12 amino acids. Trimming removed 5 bases from V and 7 bases from J, with 11 bases in between. CDR3 protein: CASSRGQSEAFF. The CDR3 nucleotides read TGTGCCAGCAGTCGGGGACAAAGTGAAGCTTTCTTT.

V gene TRBV6-5 combines with J gene TRBJ1-6; the D gene is possibly TRBD1 (6 bases). This CDR3 has 13 amino acids. CDR1 is MNHEY, CDR2 SVGAGI, per germline. Trimming took 2 bases from V and 11 from J, leaving 10 bases between them. The CDR3 region is CASSYGGGTPLHF. As DNA, the CDR3 is TGTGCCAGCAGTTACGGGGGGGGCACACCCCTCCACTTT.

The chain uses TRBV27 and TRBJ2-7; tentative D call: TRBD1 (5 bases). CDR1 MNHEY and CDR2 SMNVEV come from the germline V gene (reference sequence). CDR3 length equals 15 residues. The V gene lost 6 bases and the J gene lost 4 bases, with 19 bases spanning the gap. The CDR3 DNA reads as TGTGCCAGCAGCGTTCGAAGGGGCTCTGGGTACGAGCAGTACTTC. Protein sequence: CASSVRRGSGYEQYF.

The CDR3 spells CASIFRDEQYF. Here the CDR3 DNA reads TGTGCCAGCATCTTTCGGGACGAGCAGTACTTC. This rearrangement joins TRBV6-7 to TRBJ2-7; D remains ambiguous. TRBV6-7 is given ORF status, its function remaining uncertain. V gave up 7 bases and J gave up 5 bases, with 9 bases separating them. The length of the CDR3 is 11 residues.

The V gene is TRBV5-6, the J gene TRBJ1-1, with a weak D call TRBD1 (5 bases). Looked up from germline, CDR1 is SGHDT and CDR2 is YYEEEE. The CDR3 loop spans 16 amino acids. Trimming cost V 3 bases and J 4 bases, with 19 bases left between them. The CDR3 sequence is CASSYQLNTGATEAFF. Written as DNA, the CDR3 is TGTGCCAGCAGCTATCAATTGAACACAGGAGCCACTGAAGCTTTCTTT.

Only a few counts were recorded for this clone. The CDR3 loop reads CASRKISGNYEQYF. As DNA, the CDR3 is TGTGCCAGCAGGAAAATTAGCGGGAACTACGAGCAGTACTTC. The chain joins TRBV6-5 to TRBJ2-7; TRBD2 aligns across 8 bases. Germline V gene data show CDR1 as MNHEY and CDR2 as SVGAGI. Germline trimming cut 6 bases from V and 3 bases from J; bases unmatched to any gene: 7. The CDR3 length is 14 residues.

Details on this clone: A much larger clone differs by one base, so this may be a read error. Given the absence of the conserved phenylalanine or tryptophan at the CDR3 end, a read error is likely. This rearrangement joins TRBV11-1 to TRBJ2-7; 11 positions agree with TRBD2. V gave up 1 base and J gave up 7 bases; unmatched junction bases: 0. There are 13 residues in the CDR3. Germline V gene sequence: CDR1 SGHAT, CDR2 FQDESV (reference sequence). The CDR3 sequence: CASSLGLAGEQYL. DNA for the CDR3: TGTGCCAGCAGCTTAGGACTAGCGGGGGAGCAGTACCTC.

This clone was counted between two and nine times. The rearrangement uses TRBV5-1 and TRBJ2-5; 7 bases line up with TRBD1. Germline V gives CDR1 SGHRS, CDR2 YFSETQ. This CDR3 is 15 amino acids long. V shed 6 bases and J 5 bases; nucleotides not matched to a gene: 13. CDR3 nucleotide sequence: TGCGCCAGCATACCAACGACAGGGTTGGAGGAGACCCAGTACTTC. Protein sequence: CASIPTTGLEETQYF.

The chain links TRBV5-6 to TRBJ1-1, with 7 bases fitting TRBD1. Germline CDR1 is SGHDT and CDR2 is YYEEEE. Trimming removed 6 bases from V and 2 bases from J; junction bases left unmatched: 13. The CDR3 totals 16 residues. Here the CDR3 DNA reads TGTGCCAGCAACCGACGGACAGGCCATTTTAACACTGAAGCTTTCTTT. It yields the protein CASNRRTGHFNTEAFF.

The CDR3 region is CSAQGGGEQYF. CDR3 DNA: TGCAGTGCCCAGGGGGGTGGCGAGCAGTACTTC. The chain joins TRBV20-1 to TRBJ2-7, with D possibly matching TRBD1 (7 bases). The germline CDR1 and CDR2 sequences are DFQATT and SNEGSKA (reference sequence). V was trimmed by 6 bases and J by 6 bases, leaving 12 bases between them. The CDR3 loop spans 11 amino acids.

The chain has TRBV2 and TRBJ1-2, with TRBD1 matching over 8 bases. This CDR3 has 13 residues. CDR1 is SNHLY and CDR2 is FYNNEI in the germline V gene. The V and J ends lost 9 bases and 7 bases, in that order; junction bases with no gene match: 10. CDR3 coding DNA: TGTGCCAGTATAGGACAGGGAATCGGTGGCTACACCTTC. Translation: CASIGQGIGGYTF. The full variable domain, in which reference TRBV2 and TRBJ1-2 provide the parts outside the CDR3, is EPEVTQTPSHQVTQMGQEVILRCVPISNHLYFYWYRQILGQKVEFLVSFYNNEISEKSEIFDDQFSVERPDGSNFTLKIRSTKLEDSAMYFCASIGQGIGGYTFGSGTRLTVV.